The clone carrying this T cell receptor (beta chain) was found a few times. This entry comes from a study of patients and donors after allogeneic stem cell transplantation. One entry per CDR3 protein, called by TCRdb with MiXCR from the RT-PCR reads. This table has approximately 220,000 distinct CDR3 sequences, roughly 38% appearing once. Trimming took 2 bases from V and 4 from J, leaving 14 bases between them. Germline-derived CDR1 and CDR2 are MGHDK and SYGVNS. The CDR3 runs to 15 residues. The sequence was collected from a human donor who was either an allogeneic HSCT recipient or a stem cell or donor lymphocyte infusion donor (not recorded which). It is not recorded whose cells these are; they may come from a transplant donor. The specimen was blood, either unsorted or a sorted T cell fraction (not recorded which). The V gene is TRBV25-1, the J gene TRBJ1-1; TRBD1 is a possible D gene (5 bases). CDR3 sequence: CASSERRGSGTEAFF. CDR3 bases: TGTGCCAGCAGTGAACGTCGGGGGTCTGGCACTGAAGCTTTCTTT. Supplemented by reference TRBV25-1 and TRBJ1-1, the full variable domain reads EADIYQTPRYLVIGTGKKITLECSQTMGHDKMYWYQQDPGMELHLIHYSYGVNSTEKGDLSSESTVSRIRTEHFPLTLESARPSHTSQYLCASSERRGSGTEAFFGQGTRLTVV.